This T cell receptor beta chain is from a study of blood T cell repertoires in COVID-19. Study context: Samples representing acute and convalescent COVID-19 were sourced from the United States, Italy and Spain. Sample material is recorded as cDNA or gDNA derived from T cells, B-cell-depleted T cells, or PBMCs.

While infection was still active, Seattle patients were enrolled and then followed longitudinally. Study processing details: Quantification of nucleated cells was approximated via reference gene primer amplification. The assay was immunoSEQ multiplex PCR, and TCRdb's table has in-frame clones only and misses some. Clone size and V and J calls were adopted from that table, with D and trimming inferred from the DNA. Of over 150,000 clones in the sample, more than 75% were seen once. Germline V gene sequence: CDR1 SGHTA, CDR2 FQGNSA. V lost 2 bases to trimming and J lost 8 bases, with 15 bases between them. CDR3 length: 14 amino acids.

Material: peripheral blood. The V and J genes are TRBV7-2 and TRBJ1-2; D gene ambiguous. This receptor was taken from a woman in her sixties with COVID-19, enrolled during active disease. In DNA form, the CDR3 reads TGTGCCAGCAGCTTACCACTAACCCCGGTCGGCTACACCTTC. Residues: CASSLPLTPVGYTF.